This T cell receptor (beta chain) derives from a study of T cells in Graves' hyperthyroidism and ophthalmopathy. Study summary: Staff took peripheral blood when the initial diagnosis was made, before any treatment began.

V lost 6 bases and J 4 bases, leaving 14 bases between the germline ends. This CDR3 is built from 14 residues. Amplification of TCR beta CDR3 regions was performed using RNA transcripts as template. The TCR CDR3 was amplified in a first-round RT-PCR using the HTBI primer set. One entry per CDR3 protein, called by TCRdb with MiXCR from the multiplex PCR reads. The sample carries about 320,000 distinct CDR3 sequences, roughly 17% recorded once. Stable Graves' hyperthyroidism denoted no ophthalmopathy progression over 18 months. With a duration under 2 months, the hyperthyroidism was newly diagnosed in patients aged 18 to 65. In this sample, this clonotype turned up many times. Antigen specificity is unknown. General study findings and limits: Clonotypes that were expanded in thyroid above 0.001 mostly appeared in blood too.

This TCR was sampled from a man under 40 with Graves' hyperthyroidism. V and J are TRBV12-3 or TRBV12-4 and TRBJ2-3; D possibly corresponds to TRBD2 (6 bases). Sequenced input: blood. CDR3 residues: CASRVTSGADTQYF. CDR3 DNA: TGTGCCAGCAGGGTGACTAGTGGTGCAGATACGCAGTATTTT.